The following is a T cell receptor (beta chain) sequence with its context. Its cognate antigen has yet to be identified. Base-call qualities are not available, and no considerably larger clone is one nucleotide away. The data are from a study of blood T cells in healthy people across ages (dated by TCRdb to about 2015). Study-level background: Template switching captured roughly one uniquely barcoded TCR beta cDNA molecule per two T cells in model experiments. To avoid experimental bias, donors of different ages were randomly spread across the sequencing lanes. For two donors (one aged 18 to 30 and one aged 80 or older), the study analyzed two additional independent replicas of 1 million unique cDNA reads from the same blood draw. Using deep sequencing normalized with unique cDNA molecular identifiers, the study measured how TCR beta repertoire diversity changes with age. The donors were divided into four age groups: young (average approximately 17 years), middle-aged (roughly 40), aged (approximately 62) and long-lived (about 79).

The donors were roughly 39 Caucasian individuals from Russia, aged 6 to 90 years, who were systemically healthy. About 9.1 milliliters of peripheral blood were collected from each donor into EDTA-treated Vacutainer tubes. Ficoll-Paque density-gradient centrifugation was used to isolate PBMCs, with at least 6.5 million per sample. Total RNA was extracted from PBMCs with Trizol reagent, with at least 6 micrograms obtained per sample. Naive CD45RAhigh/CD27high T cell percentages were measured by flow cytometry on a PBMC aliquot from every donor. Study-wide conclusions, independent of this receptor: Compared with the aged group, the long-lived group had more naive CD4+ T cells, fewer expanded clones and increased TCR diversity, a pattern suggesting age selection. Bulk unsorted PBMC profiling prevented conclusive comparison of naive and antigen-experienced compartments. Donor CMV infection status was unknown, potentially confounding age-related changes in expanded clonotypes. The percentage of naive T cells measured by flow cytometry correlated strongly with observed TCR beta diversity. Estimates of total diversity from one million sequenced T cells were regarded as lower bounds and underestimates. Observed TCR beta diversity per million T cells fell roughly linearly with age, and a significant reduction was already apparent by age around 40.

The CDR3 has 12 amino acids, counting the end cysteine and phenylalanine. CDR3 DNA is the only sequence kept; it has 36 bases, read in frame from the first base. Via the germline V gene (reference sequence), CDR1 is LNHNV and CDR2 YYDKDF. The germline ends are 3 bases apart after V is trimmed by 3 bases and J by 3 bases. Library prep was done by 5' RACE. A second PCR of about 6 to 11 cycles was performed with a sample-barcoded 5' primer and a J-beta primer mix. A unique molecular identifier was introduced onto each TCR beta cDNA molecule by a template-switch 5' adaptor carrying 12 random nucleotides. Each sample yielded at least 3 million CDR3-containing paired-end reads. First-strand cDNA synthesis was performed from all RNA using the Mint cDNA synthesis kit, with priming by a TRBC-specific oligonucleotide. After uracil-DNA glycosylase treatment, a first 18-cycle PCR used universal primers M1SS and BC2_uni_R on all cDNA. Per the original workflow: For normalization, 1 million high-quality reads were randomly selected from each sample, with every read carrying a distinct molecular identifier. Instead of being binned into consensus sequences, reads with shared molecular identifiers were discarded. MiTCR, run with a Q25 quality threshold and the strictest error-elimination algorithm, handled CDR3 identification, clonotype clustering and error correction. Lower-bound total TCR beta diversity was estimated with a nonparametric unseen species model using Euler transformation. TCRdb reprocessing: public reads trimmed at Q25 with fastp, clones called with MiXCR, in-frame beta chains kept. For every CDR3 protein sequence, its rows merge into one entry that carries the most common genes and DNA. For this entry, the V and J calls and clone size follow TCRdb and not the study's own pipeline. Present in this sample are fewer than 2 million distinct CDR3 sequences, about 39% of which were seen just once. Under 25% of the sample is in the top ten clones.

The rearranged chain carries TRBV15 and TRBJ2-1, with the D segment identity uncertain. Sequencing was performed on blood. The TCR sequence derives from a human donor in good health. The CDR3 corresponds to CATSSFYNEQFF. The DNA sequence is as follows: TGTGCCACCAGCAGCTTCTACAATGAGCAGTTCTTC. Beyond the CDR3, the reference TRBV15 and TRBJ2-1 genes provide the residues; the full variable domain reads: DAMVIQNPRYQVTQFGKPVTLSCSQTLNHNVMYWYQQKSSQAPKLLFHYYDKDFNNEADTPDNFQSRRPNTSFCFLDIRSPGLGDTAMYLCATSSFYNEQFFGPGTRLTVL.